A selection of T cell receptor beta chains follows, all from one sample in a study of blood T cell repertoires in COVID-19. TCRdb's copy holds only in-frame clones and misses some; the assay was immunoSEQ multiplex PCR. The sample carries more than 55,000 clones, about nine tenths recorded once. The sequenced sample consisted of peripheral blood. The origin of the receptors is a human donor with active COVID-19. The donor label of this sample is uncertain. Each CDR3 is given with its conserved first and last residue.

V gene: TRBV6-4; J gene: TRBJ2-1; CDR3 length: 15; CDR3 protein: CASSDVGHRSNEQFF
V gene: TRBV6-5; J gene: TRBJ2-4; CDR3 length: 14; CDR3 protein: CASSKPPPLNIQYF
V gene: TRBV4-2; J gene: TRBJ2-1; CDR3 length: 17; CDR3 protein: CASSQASGTNSYNEQFF
V gene: TRBV5-4; J gene: TRBJ1-2; CDR3 length: 13; CDR3 protein: CASSVDGKYGYTF
V gene: TRBV2; J gene: TRBJ1-1; CDR3 length: 14; CDR3 protein: CASSEIGSNTEAFF
V gene: TRBV5-6; J gene: TRBJ2-7; CDR3 length: 12; CDR3 protein: CASSLSELSQYF
V gene: TRBV29-1; J gene: TRBJ2-1; CDR3 length: 14; CDR3 protein: CSVEDLQAYNEQFF
V gene: TRBV6-5; J gene: TRBJ2-7; CDR3 length: 13; CDR3 protein: CASSSLGGFEQYF
V gene: TRBV27; J gene: TRBJ2-7; CDR3 length: 15; CDR3 protein: CASTTGQGIPYEQYF
V gene: TRBV7-8; J gene: TRBJ1-6; CDR3 length: 15; CDR3 protein: CASSLVRTGVRALHF
V gene: TRBV5-4; J gene: TRBJ2-2; CDR3 length: 12; CDR3 protein: CASSLRGRELFF
V gene: TRBV5-5; J gene: TRBJ2-7; CDR3 length: 16; CDR3 protein: CASSFELGGSLDEQYF
V gene: TRBV10-3; J gene: TRBJ2-6; CDR3 length: 18; CDR3 protein: CAISEFSGGATGANVLTF
V gene: TRBV27; J gene: TRBJ2-3; CDR3 length: 15; CDR3 protein: CASSSRRTGTDTQYF
V gene: TRBV5-1; J gene: TRBJ2-2; CDR3 length: 15; CDR3 protein: CASSLVIGAAGELFF
V gene: TRBV27; J gene: TRBJ2-1; CDR3 length: 14; CDR3 protein: CASRALIAGNEQFF
V gene: TRBV3-1/TRBV3-2; J gene: TRBJ2-5; CDR3 length: 17; CDR3 protein: CASSHLGLAGEGETQYF
V gene: TRBV7-9; J gene: TRBJ1-3; CDR3 length: 15; CDR3 protein: CASSRDTGSGNTIYF
V gene: TRBV5-4; J gene: TRBJ2-2; CDR3 length: 15; CDR3 protein: CASSLTVSNTGELFF
V gene: TRBV12-3/TRBV12-4; J gene: TRBJ1-2; CDR3 length: 12; CDR3 protein: CASTTGIGGYTF
V gene: TRBV24-1; J gene: TRBJ1-1; CDR3 length: 12; CDR3 protein: CATSDGNTEAFF
V gene: TRBV7-6; J gene: TRBJ1-1; CDR3 length: 13; CDR3 protein: CASSLGLSTEAFF
V gene: TRBV3-1/TRBV3-2; J gene: TRBJ1-2; CDR3 length: 11; CDR3 protein: CASNGENGYTF
V gene: TRBV11-2; J gene: TRBJ2-2; CDR3 length: 13; CDR3 protein: CASSTWGGGELFF
V gene: TRBV3-1/TRBV3-2; J gene: TRBJ2-3; CDR3 length: 16; CDR3 protein: CASSQGLSNVPDTQYF
V gene: TRBV25-1; J gene: TRBJ2-7; CDR3 length: 15; CDR3 protein: CASSDGAGGWNEQYF
V gene: TRBV19; J gene: TRBJ2-2; CDR3 length: 15; CDR3 protein: CASSVLGEGTGELFF
V gene: TRBV7-2; J gene: TRBJ1-2; CDR3 length: 14; CDR3 protein: CASSLAWLGYGYTF
V gene: TRBV19; J gene: TRBJ2-7; CDR3 length: 14; CDR3 protein: CASGRFGGVYEQYF
V gene: TRBV7-3; J gene: TRBJ2-3; CDR3 length: 13; CDR3 protein: CASSPGTSDTQYF
V gene: TRBV5-4; J gene: TRBJ1-5; CDR3 length: 14; CDR3 protein: CASSRDRGSQPQHF
V gene: TRBV5-1; J gene: TRBJ1-5; CDR3 length: 17; CDR3 protein: CASSLESGGAGNQPQHF
V gene: TRBV13; J gene: TRBJ2-3; CDR3 length: 15; CDR3 protein: CASSLDTLSTDTQYF
V gene: TRBV11-3; J gene: TRBJ2-7; CDR3 length: 13; CDR3 protein: CASSLNRGYEQYF
V gene: TRBV27; J gene: TRBJ1-2; CDR3 length: 13; CDR3 protein: CASSLSGGWGYTF
V gene: TRBV6-2/TRBV6-3; J gene: TRBJ1-3; CDR3 length: 15; CDR3 protein: CASSYSNRAGNTIYF
V gene: TRBV28; J gene: TRBJ2-2; CDR3 length: 15; CDR3 protein: CASSLGLASTGELFF
V gene: TRBV5-4; J gene: TRBJ2-7; CDR3 length: 16; CDR3 protein: CASSLRGAIRGYEQYF